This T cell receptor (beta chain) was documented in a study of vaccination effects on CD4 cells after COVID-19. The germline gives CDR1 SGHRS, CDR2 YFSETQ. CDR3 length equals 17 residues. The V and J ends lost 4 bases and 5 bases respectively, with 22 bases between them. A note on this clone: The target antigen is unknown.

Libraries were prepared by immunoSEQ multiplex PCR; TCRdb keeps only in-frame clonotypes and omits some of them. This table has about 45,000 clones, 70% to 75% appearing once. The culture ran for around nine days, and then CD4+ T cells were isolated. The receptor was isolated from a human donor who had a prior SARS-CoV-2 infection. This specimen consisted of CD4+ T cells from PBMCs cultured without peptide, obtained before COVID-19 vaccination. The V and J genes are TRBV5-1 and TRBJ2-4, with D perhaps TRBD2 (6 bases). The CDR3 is CASSHVVGGRGQNIQYF. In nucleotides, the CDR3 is TGCGCCAGCAGCCACGTGGTCGGGGGAAGGGGTCAAAACATTCAGTACTTC.